This T cell receptor beta chain emerged from a study of T cell responses to AZD1222 COVID-19 vaccine. Points from the study as a whole: Among AZD1222 vaccinees, only 5 to 7 were seropositive at baseline. Clonal diversity was possibly underestimated, and white British individuals and females predominated among donors. Spike-spanning, vaccine-associated CD4 TCRs were dominant at 160-218 and 743-854. Epitopes outside B.1.351 and B.1.1.7 mutated regions reportedly drew nearly half of spike TCRs.

This CDR3 region has 15 residues. Germline CDR1 is LNHDA and CDR2 is SQIVND (reference sequence). V was pared by 5 bases and J by 0 bases, with 13 bases between. About this clone itself: Its specificity is not known.

Sequencing used immunoSEQ multiplex PCR; TCRdb keeps in-frame clones, though not all of them. The data contain approximately 150,000 clones, about 92% of them singletons. Here the sequenced sample was peripheral blood, taken on day 0 of AZD1222 vaccination. The clonotype comes from an adult in good health. This chain uses TRBV19 with TRBJ1-2; unclear D gene. CDR3 nucleotides: TGTGCCAGTAGTCCCGGGTCGGTACCTAACTATGGCTACACCTTC. This encodes CASSPGSVPNYGYTF.